Sequencing of this T cell receptor (beta chain) was carried out in a study of cytomegalovirus exposure and HLA in healthy donors. The study's findings and limits: For most TCR beta V segments, an earlier analysis put the productive rate at about 90% or about 30% of the time. A later analysis linked roughly 17,000 TCR beta sequences to HLA alleles at 0.05 false discovery rate. In a later analysis, V- and J-gene trimming of beta chains associated with a DCLRE1C missense variant, replicated independently.

Turning to this clone: The antigen is unknown.

Germline loops: CDR1 SGHTA, CDR2 FQGNSA. Trimming at V came to 5 bases and at J to 2 bases, leaving 13 bases not matched to a gene. This CDR3 region has 18 residues. PCR primers comprised 60 Vbeta and 13 Jbeta primers. Sequencing used immunoSEQ multiplex PCR; TCRdb keeps in-frame clones, though not all of them. The table records 60,000 to 75,000 clones, approximately 74% of them present only once. This clonotype was obtained from a woman aged 25-40 years in good health and CMV-seropositive. Source material: PBMCs. The rearrangement uses TRBV7-2 and TRBJ2-1; 9 bases are a match to TRBD1. Here the CDR3 DNA reads TGTGCCAGCAGCCCAACGGACAGGGGAGGTATGACCTACAATGAGCAGTTCTTC. Translating gives CASSPTDRGGMTYNEQFF.